One sample yielded the 23 T cell receptor beta chains listed below, sequenced in a study of blood T cell repertoires in COVID-19. Measured with immunoSEQ multiplex PCR; TCRdb has only the in-frame clones, and not every one. The repertoire holds 150,000 to 200,000 clones, with 92% as singletons. Sequences were obtained from peripheral blood. The receptors shown here come from a man aged 30 to 39 with COVID-19, enrolled during active disease.

V usage is TRBV7-2 and J usage is TRBJ1-1, with a weak D call TRBD1 (5 bases). CDR1 and CDR2 (germline): SGHTA, FQGNSA. Deletions cut 5 bases from V and 7 bases from J, with 26 bases between. CDR3 length: 17 amino acids. CDR3 amino acids: CASSPGTFRTAPGEAFF. The CDR3 DNA reads TGTGCCAGCAGCCCCGGGACTTTTAGGACGGCCCCCGGTGAAGCTTTCTTT.

This clone occurred once. This chain connects TRBV21-1 to TRBJ1-1; the D call in the table, TRBD1, was not verified against the DNA. TRBV21-1 is a listed pseudogene. The CDR3 is 19 residues long. CDR3 region: CASSKRRAQGAEVGTEAFF. The CDR3 nucleotides are TGTGCCAGCAGCAAAAGGAGGGCCCAGGGGGCTGAGGTTGGCACTGAAGCTTTCTTT.

The J gene is TRBJ1-1, the V gene TRBV2; no definite D call. Germline assignment: CDR1 SNHLY and CDR2 FYNNEI. V shed 2 bases and J shed 0 bases, with 10 bases lying between them. The CDR3 consists of 15 residues. The CDR3 here is CASSEFQIMNTEAFF. DNA for the CDR3: TGTGCCAGCAGTGAATTTCAGATCATGAACACTGAAGCTTTCTTT.

The chain is built from TRBV5-1 and TRBJ1-1; D gene unclear. V lost 2 bases, J lost 1 base, and 6 bases lay in between. Germline CDR1 reads SGHRS; CDR2 reads YFSETQ. The CDR3 runs to 13 residues. CDR3 amino acids: CASSFLRNTEAFF. CDR3 sequence (DNA): TGCGCCAGCAGCTTTCTGAGGAACACTGAAGCTTTCTTT.

The chain employs TRBV7-9 and TRBJ1-1; tentative D call: TRBD1 (5 bases). The germline V gene encodes CDR1 SEHNR and CDR2 FQNEAQ (reference sequence). This CDR3 comprises 13 residues. The germline V and J ends were trimmed by 5 bases and 8 bases, with 15 bases remaining between them. In nucleotides, the CDR3 is TGTGCCAGCAGCCCCGGTTTAACAGGAGAAGCTTTCTTT. The encoded protein is CASSPGLTGEAFF.

The chain links TRBV19 to TRBJ2-7, with 8 bases aligning to TRBD2. The germline CDR1 and CDR2 sequences are LNHDA and SQIVND (reference sequence). The V and J ends lost 5 bases and 0 bases, in that order; junction bases with no gene match: 3. The CDR3 sequence is 14 residues long. DNA of the CDR3: TGTGCCAGTAGTTATAGCGGGAACTCCTACGAGCAGTACTTC. It is translated as CASSYSGNSYEQYF.

This clone turned up a few times. The V and J genes are TRBV6-5 and TRBJ2-1, with TRBD2 identical over 7 bases. The CDR3 loop spans 12 amino acids. V trimming: 9 bases; J trimming: 8 bases; junction bases outside the gene matches: 7. Germline V lookup: CDR1 MNHEY, CDR2 SVGAGI. The CDR3 bases are TGTGCCAGTTCCCCTGCGGGGGATGAGCAGTTCTTC. Residues: CASSPAGDEQFF.

V usage is TRBV20-1 and J usage is TRBJ2-5, with a possible D match to TRBD1 (6 bases). This CDR3 has 11 residues. The V gene's germline CDR1 is DFQATT and CDR2 SNEGSKA (reference sequence). V lost 7 bases and J 5 bases, leaving 11 bases between the germline ends. For the CDR3, the DNA is TGCAGTGTGGGGGCCGGCGAGACCCAGTACTTC. Translated: CSVGAGETQYF.

This sequence joins TRBV4-1 and TRBJ2-7; 9 bases match TRBD2. This CDR3 spans 17 amino acids. Losses at the gene ends were 1 base for V and 3 bases for J; bases not matched to a gene: 10. The germline V gene has CDR1 MGHRA and CDR2 YSYEKL. This CDR3 is CASSQVSPGLAHYEQYF. In nucleotides, the CDR3 is TGCGCCAGCAGCCAAGTCTCTCCGGGACTAGCTCACTACGAGCAGTACTTC.

A few counts support this clone. J is TRBJ1-3 and V is TRBV5-5; D gene uncertain. This CDR3 has 16 amino acids. The germline V and J ends were trimmed by 2 bases and 0 bases, with 12 bases remaining between them. The germline CDR1 and CDR2 sequences are SGHKS and YYEKEE (reference sequence). CDR3: CASSFQPPSSGNTIYF. Here the CDR3 DNA reads TGTGCCAGCAGCTTTCAACCTCCCAGCTCTGGAAACACCATATATTTT.

V usage is TRBV27 and J usage is TRBJ2-7, with TRBD1 as a possible D gene (5 bases). CDR3 length equals 13 residues. Germline V gene sequence: CDR1 MNHEY, CDR2 SMNVEV (reference sequence). Deletions cut 8 bases from V and 0 bases from J, with 11 bases between. The CDR3: CASGHPHSYEQYF. The CDR3 nucleotides read TGTGCCAGCGGACACCCGCACTCCTACGAGCAGTACTTC.

The V call is TRBV4-3, the J call TRBJ1-2; maybe TRBD1 (6 bases). The CDR3 has 17 amino acids. The V gene lost 0 bases and the J gene lost 8 bases, with 22 bases spanning the gap. Germline assignment: CDR1 LGHNA and CDR2 YSLEER. CDR3: CASSQDLDRSILQGYTF. CDR3 DNA: TGCGCCAGCAGCCAAGATCTCGACAGGTCGATCCTGCAAGGCTACACCTTC.

This chain links TRBV5-6 with TRBJ2-3, with 9 bases matching TRBD1. CDR1 is SGHDT and CDR2 is YYEEEE in the germline V gene. Germline trimming cut 3 bases from V and 4 bases from J; bases unmatched to any gene: 0. The CDR3 loop spans 13 amino acids. CDR3 in amino acids: CASSWDRADTQYF. Here the CDR3 DNA reads TGTGCCAGCAGCTGGGACAGGGCAGATACGCAGTATTTT.

V gene TRBV5-1 combines with J gene TRBJ1-3; tentative D call: TRBD1 (6 bases). CDR1 SGHRS and CDR2 YFSETQ come from the germline V gene. The V gene lost 4 bases and the J gene lost 1 base, with 12 bases spanning the gap. The CDR3 runs 15 residues. The CDR3 is CASSSGQISGNTIYF. The CDR3 nucleotides are TGCGCCAGCAGCAGTGGACAGATATCTGGAAACACCATATATTTT.

The chain recombines TRBV6-2 or TRBV6-3 with TRBJ2-1; D is possibly TRBD2 (6 bases). This CDR3 is built from 16 residues. V lost 2 bases to trimming and J lost 5 bases, with 16 bases between them. Germline V gene lookup returns CDR1 MNHEY and CDR2 SVGEGT. Here the CDR3 reads CASSYLRTTMNNEQFF. DNA of the CDR3: TGTGCCAGCAGTTACCTCAGGACTACGATGAACAATGAGCAGTTCTTC.

V gene TRBV27 combines with J gene TRBJ2-7; no firm D call. Germline CDR1 reads MNHEY; CDR2 reads SMNVEV (reference sequence). CDR3 length: 14 residues. Trimming removed 5 bases at V and 5 bases at J, with 16 bases between. The CDR3 coding sequence is TGTGCCAGCAGTCCCCGTTCAGGCTTGGACGAGCAGTACTTC. Its protein product is CASSPRSGLDEQYF.

V is TRBV5-5 and J is TRBJ1-2; no clear D gene. V lost 0 bases, J lost 6 bases, and 9 bases lay in between. Germline CDR1 reads SGHKS; CDR2 reads YYEKEE (reference sequence). The CDR3 loop spans 13 amino acids. In DNA form, the CDR3 reads TGTGCCAGCAGCTTGGCGGGTAAGGATGGCTACACCTTC. It encodes CASSLAGKDGYTF. The full variable domain, rest sourced from reference TRBV5-5 and TRBJ1-2, is DAGVTQSPTHLIKTRGQQVTLRCSPISGHKSVSWYQQVLGQGPQFIFQYYEKEERGRGNFPDRFSARQFPNYSSELNVNALLLGDSALYLCASSLAGKDGYTFGSGTRLTVV.

This chain connects TRBV4-3 to TRBJ2-5, with a weak D call TRBD1 (6 bases). The CDR3 loop spans 15 amino acids. Germline lookup yields CDR1 LGHNA and CDR2 YSLEER. Trimming stripped 4 bases from V and 2 bases from J, with 14 bases between. CDR3 coding DNA: TGCGCCAGCAGCCCCATCTACAGGGTACAAGAGACCCAGTACTTC. Its translation is CASSPIYRVQETQYF.

V gene TRBV7-2 combines with J gene TRBJ2-1, with TRBD2 matching 9 bases. The CDR3 runs to 15 residues. V was pared by 4 bases and J by 2 bases, with 3 bases of the junction left unmatched. The germline CDR1 and CDR2 sequences are SGHTA and FQGNSA. CDR3 nucleotides: TGTGCCAGCAGCTCTAGCGGGATTACCTACAATGAGCAGTTCTTC. It specifies CASSSSGITYNEQFF. The whole variable domain, remainder taken from reference TRBV7-2 and TRBJ2-1, is GAGVSQSPSNKVTEKGKDVELRCDPISGHTALYWYRQSLGQGLEFLIYFQGNSAPDKSGLPSDRFSAERTGGSVSTLTIQRTQQEDSAVYLCASSSSGITYNEQFFGPGTRLTVL.

This clone was found once. This chain joins TRBV19 and TRBJ2-7; perhaps TRBD2 as D (6 bases). The CDR3 covers 16 residues. Between the trimmed V and J ends, which lost 3 bases and 1 base, there was a span of 16 bases. Germline V gives CDR1 LNHDA, CDR2 SQIVND (reference sequence). This chain's CDR3 is CASSISGSGASYEQYF. CDR3 nucleotides: TGTGCCAGTAGTATTTCCGGGAGTGGGGCTTCCTACGAGCAGTACTTC.

The V gene is TRBV19, the J gene TRBJ2-3; D is perhaps TRBD2 (5 bases). Germline CDR1 is LNHDA and CDR2 is SQIVND (reference sequence). This CDR3 has 18 residues. Trimming stripped 6 bases from V and 2 bases from J, with 24 bases between. The CDR3 DNA sequence: TGTGCCAGTAGACCTATATATCGAGGGCTAGCAAACACAGATACGCAGTATTTT. Amino acids: CASRPIYRGLANTDTQYF.

This rearrangement joins TRBV6-5 to TRBJ1-5, with 11 bases lining up with TRBD1. CDR3 length equals 16 residues. J lost 5 bases, V lost 2 bases, and 5 bases had no gene match. The germline CDR1 and CDR2 sequences are MNHEY and SVGAGI. CDR3 region: CASSYRGQGDDQPQHF. The DNA of the CDR3 is TGTGCCAGCAGTTACAGGGGACAGGGGGATGATCAGCCCCAGCATTTT.

V is TRBV6-5 and J is TRBJ2-7; no clear D gene. The CDR3 is made up of 14 amino acids. Germline CDR1 MNHEY, CDR2 SVGAGI. V dropped 2 bases and J dropped 1 base, with 9 bases sitting between them. The CDR3 sequence is CASSYRQASYEQYF. CDR3 nucleotides: TGTGCCAGCAGTTACCGGCAGGCTTCCTACGAGCAGTACTTC.